This T cell receptor beta chain came from a study of T cell changes during pregnancy in multiple sclerosis (dated by TCRdb to about 2019). Study-wide context: Changes in the T cell repertoire over the course of pregnancy were examined in this study in women with multiple sclerosis.

Including cysteine and phenylalanine, the CDR3 has 15 amino acids. The entry retains the CDR3 DNA only, 45 bases that are in frame from base 1. Between the V and J ends, shortened by 3 bases and 5 bases respectively, the junction contains 16 bases. CDR1 and CDR2 are read off the germline V gene (reference sequence) as LNHDA and SQIVND. Library creation used the immunoSEQ multiplex PCR assay. What TCRdb holds here is the immuneACCESS table cut down to in-frame rearrangements. Part of the clones is not present; checked against another copy, under half of the missing clones reflect an unresolved V gene, and the others are unexplained. This sample lists over 45,000 clones; about 88% were detected once. The leading ten clones occupy about 1.7% of the sample. Worth noting for this clone: This clone's antigen is unknown. No much larger clone exists at a distance of one base, and base qualities are not known.

This sequence uses TRBV19 and TRBJ2-5; the D segment could be TRBD2, given 5 matching bases. Sequenced here: peripheral blood, sampled after pregnancy. The receptor was derived from a female donor with multiple sclerosis, enrolled in a pregnancy study. The base sequence is TGTGCCAGTAGTATGGTGGGGAGATCTTGGGAGACCCAGTACTTC. The encoded protein is CASSMVGRSWETQYF. Here the CDR3 is joined to the reference TRBV19 and TRBJ2-5 genes, and the full variable domain is: DGGITQSPKYLFRKEGQNVTLSCEQNLNHDAMYWYRQDPGQGLRLIYYSQIVNDFQKGDIAEGYSVSREKKESFPLTVTSAQKNPTAFYLCASSMVGRSWETQYFGPGTRLLVL.